What follows is one TCR beta chain and its context. This clonotype has a count of ten or more. The specificity of this receptor is unknown. The sample holds no much larger clone one base away, and base qualities are not on file. The hyperthyroidism patients were between 18 and 65 years old and newly diagnosed, with a disease duration of less than 2 months. Any patient with an uncontrolled infection, another autoimmune disease, pregnancy or lactation was excluded. Clinical symptoms, serum thyroxine and TRAb, thyroid ultrasound, and orbital computed tomography formed the basis for the diagnoses. Blood from progressor patients was drawn when they were first diagnosed with hyperthyroidism, before any ophthalmopathy symptoms appeared. PBMCs were isolated from about 10 ml of fresh peripheral blood by Ficoll-Paque density gradient centrifugation. Progressor patients were defined as those initially diagnosed with Graves' hyperthyroidism in whom ophthalmopathy developed during follow-up. Total RNA was extracted with Trizol reagent, and quality was checked on an Agilent 2100 Bioanalyzer.

The entry originates in a study of T cells in Graves' hyperthyroidism and ophthalmopathy (dated by TCRdb to between 2018 and 2020). General notes on the study: Peripheral blood was collected at initial diagnosis, before any treatment. Prospective prediction of ophthalmopathy was tested in an independent validation cohort consisting of about 19 hyperthyroidism patients and 17 patients who later progressed to ophthalmopathy. Thyroid tissue and blood T-cell repertoires from six Graves' hyperthyroidism patients were also compared in the study. For training and testing, the 100 or so patients in the discovery cohort were randomly divided in a 7:3 ratio. To identify distinguishing TCR V-J signatures, a discovery cohort of 100 patients was used, comprising 43 with Graves' ophthalmopathy and around 57 with stable Graves' hyperthyroidism. After blood sampling, hyperthyroidism patients were treated with methimazole at a starting dose of 30 mg daily, and ophthalmopathy patients were treated with high-dose intravenous methylprednisolone. The paper reports TCR Vbeta CDR3 sequencing of more than 120 peripheral blood samples: around 45 ophthalmopathy, fewer than 80 hyperthyroidism and around 17 progressor patients. Summary of the overall study and its limitations: Most expanded thyroid clonotypes (frequency above 0.001) were also detected in blood, a finding suggesting that blood repertoires may reflect thyroid immune responses. Sample size was not statistically predetermined, and blinding of investigators to group allocation was not performed. A model built on a 13 V-J signature distinguished ophthalmopathy from stable hyperthyroidism, reaching around 88% sensitivity and approximately 81% specificity in cross-validation and 80%/75% in testing. In validation, progression to ophthalmopathy was predicted by the model with 70.59% sensitivity and about 72% specificity, a median of 6.5 months before onset.

V has 7 bases trimmed and J has 0 bases trimmed; junction bases matching no gene number 4. Sequences MDHEN (CDR1) and SYDVKM (CDR2) are obtained from the germline V gene. The CDR3 numbers 15 residues from cysteine through phenylalanine. Only the CDR3 portion is preserved as DNA: 45 bases, with reading frame beginning at the first base. Amplification of TCR beta CDR3 regions was carried out from RNA transcripts. The first round of RT-PCR for the TCR CDR3 was performed with the HTBI primer set and the Qiagen OneStep RT-PCR kit. Libraries were constructed in a second round of multiplex PCR, after which size selection and purification were performed. The libraries were sequenced on an Illumina HiSeq2000 using paired-end 100 bp reads. From the authors' description of their analysis: Raw data were processed with SOAPnuke, discarding reads with adapters, uncalled bases, mean Phred below 15, or no exact constant-primer or identifier match. COPE v1.2.5 was used to merge the high-quality paired reads, and each unique nucleotide sequence was defined as a clonotype. MiTCR v1.1 was used to align the clonotypes against IMGT TRBV, TRBD and TRBJ reference segments. Only V-J combinations with frequency above 0.0001, covering 99% to 99.2% of repertoires, were analysed. A TCS score was defined as the ratio between F50 (clonal expansion) and ExV (chaos), using BLOSUM62-based TCRdist between CDR3 peptides within each V-J. Welch's t-statistics and random forest reduced several hundred V-J features to 13, which were used in a naive Bayes classifier (R e1071). TCRdb reprocessing: public reads trimmed at Q25 with fastp, clones called with MiXCR, in-frame beta chains kept. Each entry merges the rows of one CDR3 protein and shows their most common DNA and genes. The V and J calls reflect TCRdb's pipeline rather than the authors' work. The sample table contains under 400,000 distinct CDR3 sequences; only one count was recorded for 15% to 18% of them. In total, the top ten clones hold 28% of the sample.

This clonotype originated in a young woman with Graves' hyperthyroidism that later progressed to Graves' ophthalmopathy. Sequencing used blood. The rearrangement joined TRBV28 to TRBJ2-2; 8 central bases correspond to TRBD2. In nucleotide form, the sequence is TGTGCCAGCAAGACTAGCGTCGCGAACACCGGGGAGCTGTTTTTT. Translated, this gives CASKTSVANTGELFF.